The clone carrying this TCR beta chain was counted at least ten times. Germline V lookup: CDR1 MDHEN, CDR2 SYDVKM. CDR3 length: 14 amino acids. Trimming took off 2 bases at V and 4 bases at J, with 11 bases between the two ends. These data are taken from a study of early T cells in non-severe SARS-CoV-2 infection. Via MiXCR, TCRdb re-called the 5' RACE reads, giving one row per CDR3 protein. The data show about 28,000 distinct CDR3 sequences, under 6% seen once. The sample was whole blood. This chain uses TRBV28 with TRBJ2-5; D gene unclear. This TCR was recovered from an adult who was a healthcare worker with PCR-confirmed SARS-CoV-2 infection or an uninfected control (not recorded which). In DNA form, the CDR3 reads TGTGCCAGCAGTTTAAATGGTTTGGGAGAGACCCAGTACTTC. It specifies CASSLNGLGETQYF.